The TCR beta chain described here comes from a study of blood T cell repertoires in COVID-19. Across the study: COVID-19 samples, acute and convalescent, were from the United States, Italy and Spain. T cells, B-cell-depleted T cells, or PBMCs provided the cDNA or gDNA that served as material.

V lost 5 bases and J lost 2, with 9 bases in between. Germline loops: CDR1 LGHNT, CDR2 FRNRAP. The CDR3 runs to 13 residues. In the original workflow: By means of reference gene primer amplification, nucleated cell counts were estimated. The repertoire was sequenced with immunoSEQ multiplex PCR; TCRdb's copy has only in-frame clones and lacks some. The DNA gave D and trimming, while V, J and clone size come from that table. The table shows over 85,000 clones, with around 80% occurring only once. This TCR came from a man in his 60s with acute or convalescent COVID-19. Sequencing used peripheral blood. This chain links TRBV12-5 with TRBJ2-5; possible D gene TRBD1, 6 bases. CDR3 DNA sequence: TGTGCTAGTGGTCTAGGGGGACAAGAGACCCAGTACTTC. Translation: CASGLGGQETQYF.